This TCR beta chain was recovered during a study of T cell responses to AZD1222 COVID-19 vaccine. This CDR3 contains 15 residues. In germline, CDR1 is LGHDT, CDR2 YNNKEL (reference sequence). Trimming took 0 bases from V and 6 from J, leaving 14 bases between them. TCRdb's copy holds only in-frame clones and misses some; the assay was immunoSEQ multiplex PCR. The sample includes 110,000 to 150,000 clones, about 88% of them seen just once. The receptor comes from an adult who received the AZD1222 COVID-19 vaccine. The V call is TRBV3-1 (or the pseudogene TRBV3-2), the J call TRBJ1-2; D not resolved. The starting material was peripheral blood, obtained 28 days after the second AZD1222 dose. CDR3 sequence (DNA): TGTGCCAGCAGCCAAGAGGGTTTAGGGTACAATGGCTACACCTTC. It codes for CASSQEGLGYNGYTF.